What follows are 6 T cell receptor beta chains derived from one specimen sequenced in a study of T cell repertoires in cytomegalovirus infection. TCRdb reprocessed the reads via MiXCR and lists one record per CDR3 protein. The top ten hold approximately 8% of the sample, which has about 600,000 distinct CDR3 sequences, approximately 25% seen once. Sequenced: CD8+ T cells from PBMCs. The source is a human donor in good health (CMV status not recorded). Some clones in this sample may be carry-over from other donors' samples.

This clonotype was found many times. The CDR3 DNA follows: TGTGCCAGCAGCCCCGGACAGACCTACGAGCAGTACGTC. Its protein product is CASSPGQTYEQYV. The chain has TRBV7-6 and TRBJ2-7; D possibly corresponds to TRBD1 (6 bases). Germline CDR1 and CDR2: SGHVS and FNYEAQ. The CDR3 covers 13 residues. Trimming removed 5 bases from V and 2 bases from J, with 10 bases in between.

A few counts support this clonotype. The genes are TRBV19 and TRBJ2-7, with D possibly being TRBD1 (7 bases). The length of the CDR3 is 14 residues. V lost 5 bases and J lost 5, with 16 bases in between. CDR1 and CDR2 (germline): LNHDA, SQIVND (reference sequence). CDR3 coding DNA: TGTGCCAGTAGTCCAAGGAGGGGGCCTGACGAGCAGTACTTC. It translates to CASSPRRGPDEQYF.

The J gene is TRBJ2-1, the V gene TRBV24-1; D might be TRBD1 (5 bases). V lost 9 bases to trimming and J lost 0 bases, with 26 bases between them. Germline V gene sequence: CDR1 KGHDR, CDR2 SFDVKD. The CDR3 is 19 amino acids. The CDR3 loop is CATATDDSPQDSSYNEQFF. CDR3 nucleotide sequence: TGTGCCACCGCTACGGACGATTCACCCCAAGACAGCTCCTACAATGAGCAGTTCTTC.

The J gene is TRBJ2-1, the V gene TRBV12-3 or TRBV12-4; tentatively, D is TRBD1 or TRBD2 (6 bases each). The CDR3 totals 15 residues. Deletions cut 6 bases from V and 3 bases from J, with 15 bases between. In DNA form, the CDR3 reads TGTGCCAGCAGCCTATGGAGGGACAACTACAATGAGCAGTTCTTC. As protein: CASSLWRDNYNEQFF.

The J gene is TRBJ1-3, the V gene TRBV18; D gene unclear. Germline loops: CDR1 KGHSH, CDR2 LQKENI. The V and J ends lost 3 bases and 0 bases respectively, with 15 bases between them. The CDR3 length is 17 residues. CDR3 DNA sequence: TGTGCCAGCTCACCGGTCCTTCTGATCCACTCTGGAAACACCATATATTTT. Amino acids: CASSPVLLIHSGNTIYF.

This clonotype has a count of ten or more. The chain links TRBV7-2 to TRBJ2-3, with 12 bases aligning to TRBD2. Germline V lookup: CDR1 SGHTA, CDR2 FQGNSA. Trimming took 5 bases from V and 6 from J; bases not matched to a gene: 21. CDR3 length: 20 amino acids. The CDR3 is CASSTRTSGGRWGRGDTQYF. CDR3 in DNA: TGTGCCAGCAGCACACGAACTAGCGGGGGGAGGTGGGGCCGGGGTGATACGCAGTATTTT. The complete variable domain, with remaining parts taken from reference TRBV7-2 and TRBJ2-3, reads GAGVSQSPSNKVTEKGKDVELRCDPISGHTALYWYRQSLGQGLEFLIYFQGNSAPDKSGLPSDRFSAERTGGSVSTLTIQRTQQEDSAVYLCASSTRTSGGRWGRGDTQYFGPGTRLTVL.